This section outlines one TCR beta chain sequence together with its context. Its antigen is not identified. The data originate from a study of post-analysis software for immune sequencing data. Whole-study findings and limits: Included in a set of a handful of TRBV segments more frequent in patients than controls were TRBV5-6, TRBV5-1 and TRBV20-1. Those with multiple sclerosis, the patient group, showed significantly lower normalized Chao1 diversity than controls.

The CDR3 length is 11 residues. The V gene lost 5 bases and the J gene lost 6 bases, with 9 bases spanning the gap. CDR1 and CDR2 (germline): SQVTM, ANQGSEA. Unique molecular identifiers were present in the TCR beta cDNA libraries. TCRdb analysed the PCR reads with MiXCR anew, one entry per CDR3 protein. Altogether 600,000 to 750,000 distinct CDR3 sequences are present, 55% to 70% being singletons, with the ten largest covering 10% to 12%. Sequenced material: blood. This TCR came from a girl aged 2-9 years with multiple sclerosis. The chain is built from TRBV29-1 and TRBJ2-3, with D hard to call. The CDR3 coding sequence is TGCAGCGTTCTCGGGCGGGATACGCAGTATTTT. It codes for CSVLGRDTQYF.